This T cell receptor beta chain was identified in a study of regulatory T cells in long-lasting Graves disease. For the study at large: Antithyroid drugs had been taken by newly diagnosed Graves' patients for under 3 months.

Sequencing libraries for TCR beta were prepared with iRepertoire HTBI primers and Arm-PCR of CDR3 regions. TCRdb itself ran the multiplex PCR reads through MiXCR, one entry per CDR3 protein. The sample gives about 530,000 distinct CDR3 sequences, about 15% of which show up once; roughly 25% is in the top ten. Germline-derived CDR1 and CDR2 are MNHNS and SASEGT. CDR3 length equals 19 residues. V trimming: 6 bases; J trimming: 1 base; junction bases outside the gene matches: 16. General study results and limits: Accuracy was possibly reduced by small sample size.

This clonotype showed up many times. Antigen specificity is unknown. The time point was: newly diagnosed GD, antithyroid drugs for less than 3 months. RNA extracted from PBMCs served as the sequencing template. The sample was also linked to a second study, of T cells in Graves' hyperthyroidism and ophthalmopathy. From that second work: Primed by the HTBI set, a first-round RT-PCR was run on the TCR CDR3.

The receptor comes from a woman in her forties or fifties with Graves disease. The chain recombines TRBV6-1 with TRBJ1-5; 9 positions match TRBD1. This sample comprised peripheral blood mononuclear cells (PBMCs), obtained at new diagnosis, from a patient treated with antithyroid drugs. CDR3: CASRWGPGQGRESNQPQHF. The CDR3, as DNA: TGTGCCAGCAGGTGGGGACCGGGACAGGGACGGGAAAGCAATCAGCCCCAGCATTTT.